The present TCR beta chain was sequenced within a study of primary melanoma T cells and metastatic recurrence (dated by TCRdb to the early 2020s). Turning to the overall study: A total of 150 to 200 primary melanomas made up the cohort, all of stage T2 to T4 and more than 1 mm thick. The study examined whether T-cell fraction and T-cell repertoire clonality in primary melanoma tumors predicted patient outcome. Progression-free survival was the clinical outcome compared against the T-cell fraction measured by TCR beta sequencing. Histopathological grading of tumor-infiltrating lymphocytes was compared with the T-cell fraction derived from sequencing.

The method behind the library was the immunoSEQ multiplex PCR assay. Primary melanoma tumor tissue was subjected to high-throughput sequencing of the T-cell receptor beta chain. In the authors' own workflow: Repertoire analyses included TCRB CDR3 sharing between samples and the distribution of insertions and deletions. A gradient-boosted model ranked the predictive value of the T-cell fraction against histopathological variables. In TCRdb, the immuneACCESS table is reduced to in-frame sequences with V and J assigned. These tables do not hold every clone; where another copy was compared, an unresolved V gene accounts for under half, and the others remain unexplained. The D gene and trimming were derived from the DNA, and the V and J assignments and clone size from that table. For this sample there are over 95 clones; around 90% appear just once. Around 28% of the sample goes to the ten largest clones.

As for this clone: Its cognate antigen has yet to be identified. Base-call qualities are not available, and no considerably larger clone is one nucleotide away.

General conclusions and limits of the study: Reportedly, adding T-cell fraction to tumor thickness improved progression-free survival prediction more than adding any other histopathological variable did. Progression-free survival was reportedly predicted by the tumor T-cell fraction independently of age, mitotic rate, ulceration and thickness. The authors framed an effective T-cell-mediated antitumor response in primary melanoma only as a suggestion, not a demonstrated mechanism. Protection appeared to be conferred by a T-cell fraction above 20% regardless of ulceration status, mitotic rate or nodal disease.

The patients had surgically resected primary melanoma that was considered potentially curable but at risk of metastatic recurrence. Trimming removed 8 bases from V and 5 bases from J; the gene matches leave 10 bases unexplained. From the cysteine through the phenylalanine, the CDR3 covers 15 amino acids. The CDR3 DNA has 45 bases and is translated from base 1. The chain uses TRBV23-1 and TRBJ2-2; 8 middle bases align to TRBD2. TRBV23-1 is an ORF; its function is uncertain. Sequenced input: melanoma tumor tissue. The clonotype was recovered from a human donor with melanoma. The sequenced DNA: TGCGCCAGCGCGAGCGGGAGAACACGAACCGGGGAGCTGTTTTTT. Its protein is CASASGRTRTGELFF.